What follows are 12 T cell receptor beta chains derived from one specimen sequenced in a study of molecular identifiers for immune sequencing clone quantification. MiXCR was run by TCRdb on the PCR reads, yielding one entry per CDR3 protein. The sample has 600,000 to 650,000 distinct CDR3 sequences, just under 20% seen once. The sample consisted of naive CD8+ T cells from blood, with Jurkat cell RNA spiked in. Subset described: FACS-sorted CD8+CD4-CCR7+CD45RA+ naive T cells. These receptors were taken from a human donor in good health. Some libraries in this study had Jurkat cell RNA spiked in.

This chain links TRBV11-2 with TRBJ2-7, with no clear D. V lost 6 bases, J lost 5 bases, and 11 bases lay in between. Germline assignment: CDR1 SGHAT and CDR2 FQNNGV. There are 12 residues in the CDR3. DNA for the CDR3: TGTGCCAGCAGGATCTCGGGTAACGAGCAGTACTTC. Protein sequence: CASRISGNEQYF.

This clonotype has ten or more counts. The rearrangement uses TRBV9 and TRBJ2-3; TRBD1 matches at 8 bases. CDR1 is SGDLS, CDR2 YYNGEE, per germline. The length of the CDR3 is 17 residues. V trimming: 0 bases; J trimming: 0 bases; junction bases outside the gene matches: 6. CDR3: CASSVEGTGGSTDTQYF. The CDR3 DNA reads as TGTGCCAGCAGCGTAGAGGGTACAGGGGGTAGCACAGATACGCAGTATTTT.

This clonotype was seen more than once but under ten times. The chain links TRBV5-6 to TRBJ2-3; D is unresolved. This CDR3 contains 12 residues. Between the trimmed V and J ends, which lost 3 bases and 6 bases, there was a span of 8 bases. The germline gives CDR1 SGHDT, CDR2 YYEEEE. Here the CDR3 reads CASSYPEDTQYF. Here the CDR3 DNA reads TGTGCCAGCAGCTACCCCGAGGATACGCAGTATTTT.

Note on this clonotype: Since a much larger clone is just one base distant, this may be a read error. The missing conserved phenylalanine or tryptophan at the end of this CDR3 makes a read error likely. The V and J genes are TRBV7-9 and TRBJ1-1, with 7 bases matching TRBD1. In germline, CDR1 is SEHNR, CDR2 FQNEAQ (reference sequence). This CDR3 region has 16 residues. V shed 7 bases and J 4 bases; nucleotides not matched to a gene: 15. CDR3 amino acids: CASKSAGGKLGTEAFS. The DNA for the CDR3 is TGTGCCAGCAAATCGGCAGGGGGGAAGTTAGGCACTGAAGCTTTCTCT.

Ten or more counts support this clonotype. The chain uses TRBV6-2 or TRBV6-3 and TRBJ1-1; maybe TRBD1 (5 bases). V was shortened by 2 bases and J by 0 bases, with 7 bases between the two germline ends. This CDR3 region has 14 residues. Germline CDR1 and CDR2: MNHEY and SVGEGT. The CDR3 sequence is CASSYGAMNTEAFF. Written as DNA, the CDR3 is TGTGCCAGCAGTTACGGGGCGATGAACACTGAAGCTTTCTTT.

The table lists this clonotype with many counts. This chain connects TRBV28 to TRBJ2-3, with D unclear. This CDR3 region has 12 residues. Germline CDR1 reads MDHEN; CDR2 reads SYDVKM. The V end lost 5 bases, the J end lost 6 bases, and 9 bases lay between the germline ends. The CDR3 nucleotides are TGTGCCAGCAGTGAGACTTGGGATACGCAGTATTTT. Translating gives CASSETWDTQYF.

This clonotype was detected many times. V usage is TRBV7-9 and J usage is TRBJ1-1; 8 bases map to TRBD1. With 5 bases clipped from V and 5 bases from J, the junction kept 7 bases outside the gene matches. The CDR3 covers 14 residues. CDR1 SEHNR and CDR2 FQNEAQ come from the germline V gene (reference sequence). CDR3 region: CASSQQGAGTEAFF. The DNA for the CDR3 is TGTGCCAGCAGCCAGCAGGGGGCAGGGACTGAAGCTTTCTTT.

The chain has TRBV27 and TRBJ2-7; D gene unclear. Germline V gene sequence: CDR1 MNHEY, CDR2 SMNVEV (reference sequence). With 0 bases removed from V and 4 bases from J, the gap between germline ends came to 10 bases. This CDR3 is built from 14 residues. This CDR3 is CASSLSSWGYEQYF. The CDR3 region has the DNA TGTGCCAGCAGTTTATCATCTTGGGGTTACGAGCAGTACTTC.

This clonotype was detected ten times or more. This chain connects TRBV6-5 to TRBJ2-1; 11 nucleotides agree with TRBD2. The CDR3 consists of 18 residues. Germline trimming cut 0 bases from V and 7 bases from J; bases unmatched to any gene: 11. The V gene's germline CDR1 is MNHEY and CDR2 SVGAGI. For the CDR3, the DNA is TGTGCCAGCAGTTACTCGAGTGTTAGCGGGAGGGCGGAAAATGAGCAGTTCTTC. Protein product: CASSYSSVSGRAENEQFF.

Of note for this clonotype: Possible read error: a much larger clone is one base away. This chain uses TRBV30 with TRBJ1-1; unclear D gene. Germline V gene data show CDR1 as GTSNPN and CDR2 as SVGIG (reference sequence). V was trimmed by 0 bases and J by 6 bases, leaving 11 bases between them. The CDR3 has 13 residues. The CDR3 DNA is TGTGCCTGGAGTGTACTCTGGGGATCTGAAGCTTTCTTT. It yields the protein CAWSVLWGSEAFF.

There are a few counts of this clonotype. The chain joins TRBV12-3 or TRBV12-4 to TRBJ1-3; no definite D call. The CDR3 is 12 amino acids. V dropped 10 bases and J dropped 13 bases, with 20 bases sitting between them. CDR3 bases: TGTGCCACCCTGAGGCAGACATTTGAGATATATTTT. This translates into CATLRQTFEIYF.

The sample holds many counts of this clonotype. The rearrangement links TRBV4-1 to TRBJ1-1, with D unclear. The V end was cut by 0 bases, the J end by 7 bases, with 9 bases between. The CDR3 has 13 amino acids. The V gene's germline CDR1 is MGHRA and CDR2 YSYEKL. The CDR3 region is CASSQDLQLEAFF. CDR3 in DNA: TGCGCCAGCAGCCAAGATTTACAGCTTGAAGCTTTCTTT.